The rows below give T cell receptor beta chains drawn from one sample of a study of CD8 T cells in ankylosing spondylitis. TCRdb itself ran the 5' RACE reads through MiXCR, one entry per CDR3 protein. The sample contains around 480,000 distinct CDR3 sequences, over 15% of which appear only once. Sequencing was carried out using blood, either unsorted or a sorted T cell fraction (not recorded which). The receptors derive from a male donor with ankylosing spondylitis. Both conserved end residues are part of each CDR3. A D gene is named only where the DNA matches it firmly. Rows give clone size only sometimes, using once, few, many, or a class for an expanded clone.

length: 17; D: -; size: few; J: TRBJ2-5; V: TRBV2; DNA: TGTGCCAGCAGTGAAACGGCTCAGGGGTTAAGGAAAGAGACCCAGTACTTC; CDR3: CASSETAQGLRKETQYF
length: 13; D: -; size: few; J: TRBJ1-1; V: TRBV11-2; DNA: TGTGCCAGCGGGTGGGGCCTCGGGGCTGAAGCTTTCTTT; CDR3: CASGWGLGAEAFF
length: 13; D: TRBD2; size: few; J: TRBJ2-5; V: TRBV5-1; DNA: TGCGCCAGCAGAAGCGGGGCCGAAGAGACCCAGTACTTC; CDR3: CASRSGAEETQYF
length: 17; D: -; size: -; J: TRBJ2-6; V: TRBV6-2/TRBV6-3; DNA: TGTGCCAGCAGTTCCAAAGGGCGCCTGTCTGGGGCCAACGTCCTGACTTTC; CDR3: CASSSKGRLSGANVLTF
length: 13; D: -; size: -; J: TRBJ2-7; V: TRBV2; DNA: TGTGCCAGCACCGACGGGAGCTCCTACGAGCAGTACTTC; CDR3: CASTDGSSYEQYF
length: 15; D: TRBD1; size: few; J: TRBJ2-7; V: TRBV27; DNA: TGTGCCAGCAGTCCCGGGACAGGGGCCTCCTACGAGCAGTACTTC; CDR3: CASSPGTGASYEQYF
length: 18; D: TRBD2; size: many; J: TRBJ2-4; V: TRBV4-3; DNA: TGCGCCAGCAGCCAAGGGACTAGCGGGAGCGGAGCCAAAAACATTCAGTACTTC; CDR3: CASSQGTSGSGAKNIQYF
length: 13; D: -; size: -; J: TRBJ1-2; V: TRBV6-5; DNA: TGTGCCAGCAGTTACATGTCCGGGAGAGGCTACACCTTC; CDR3: CASSYMSGRGYTF
length: 13; D: TRBD1; size: -; J: TRBJ2-7; V: TRBV27; DNA: TGTGCCAGCAGTTCCCGGACAGGATCCGAGCAGTACTTC; CDR3: CASSSRTGSEQYF
length: 14; D: -; size: few; J: TRBJ1-2; V: TRBV6-1; DNA: TGTGCCAGCAGCAACCCAGGGCGCTACGATGGCTACACCTTC; CDR3: CASSNPGRYDGYTF
length: 15; D: -; size: -; J: TRBJ2-3; V: TRBV5-1; DNA: TGCGCCAGCAGCTTGGTGGGTAGAAGCACAGATACGCAGTATTTT; CDR3: CASSLVGRSTDTQYF
length: 14; D: TRBD1; size: -; J: TRBJ1-6; V: TRBV6-1; DNA: TGTGCCAGCAGACGGACAGGGGGGAATTCACCCCTCCACTTT; CDR3: CASRRTGGNSPLHF
length: 18; D: -; size: -; J: TRBJ1-4; V: TRBV4-1; DNA: TGCGCCAGCAGCCAAGTTGGAGCGAGGGAAGCAACTAATGAAAAACTGTTTTTT; CDR3: CASSQVGAREATNEKLFF
length: 14; D: TRBD1; size: -; J: TRBJ2-5; V: TRBV6-1; DNA: TGTGCCAGCAACCGGGACAGGGTAGAGGAGACCCAGTACTTC; CDR3: CASNRDRVEETQYF
length: 15; D: TRBD2; size: -; J: TRBJ2-1; V: TRBV29-1; DNA: TGCAGCGTAGCCGGACTAGCGGGAGACTACAATGAGCAGTTCTTC; CDR3: CSVAGLAGDYNEQFF
length: 17; D: TRBD2; size: -; J: TRBJ2-7; V: TRBV28; DNA: TGTGCCAGCAGTCTTTGGACTAGCGGGGTCGGCCCCTACGAGCAGTACTTC; CDR3: CASSLWTSGVGPYEQYF
length: 12; D: -; size: -; J: TRBJ2-7; V: TRBV20-1; DNA: TGCAGTGCTAGAGGACTAGAACACGAGCAGTACTTC; CDR3: CSARGLEHEQYF
length: 15; D: -; size: -; J: TRBJ2-7; V: TRBV20-1; DNA: TGCAGTGCTAGAGATGCGGCTAGAAAGGACTACGAGCAGTACTTC; CDR3: CSARDAARKDYEQYF
length: 17; D: TRBD1; size: -; J: TRBJ2-5; V: TRBV5-1; DNA: TGCGCCAGCAGCCAAACCCCTCCAGGGGGCGCAGAGGAGACCCAGTACTTC; CDR3: CASSQTPPGGAEETQYF
length: 14; D: -; size: few; J: TRBJ1-5; V: TRBV6-5; DNA: TGTGCCAGCAGTTACAGGGGACGCAATCAGCCCCAGCATTTT; CDR3: CASSYRGRNQPQHF
length: 14; D: -; size: -; J: TRBJ1-2; V: TRBV7-2; DNA: TGTGCCAGCAGCTTCGCGGGACCGCAGAGGGGCTACACCTTC; CDR3: CASSFAGPQRGYTF
length: 15; D: TRBD1; size: few; J: TRBJ1-1; V: TRBV20-1; DNA: TGCAGTGCTAGAGACCGGGACAGGGGCAGGGTGGAAGCTTTCTTT; CDR3: CSARDRDRGRVEAFF
length: 17; D: -; size: few; J: TRBJ2-2; V: TRBV4-2; DNA: TGTGCCAGCAGCCAGGCTAACGGGGGCTCCAACACCGGGGAGCTGTTTTTT; CDR3: CASSQANGGSNTGELFF
length: 14; D: TRBD2; size: -; J: TRBJ2-3; V: TRBV20-1; DNA: TGCAGTGCTCTTAGCGGGACTAGCACAGATACGCAGTATTTT; CDR3: CSALSGTSTDTQYF
length: 12; D: -; size: -; J: TRBJ2-3; V: TRBV5-1; DNA: TGCGCCAGCAGCTCTGACTTGGCGGGGCAGTATTTT; CDR3: CASSSDLAGQYF
length: 14; D: -; size: -; J: TRBJ2-4; V: TRBV2; DNA: TGTGCCAGCAGCCCGGGACCCCGACAAAACATTCAGTACTTC; CDR3: CASSPGPRQNIQYF
length: 15; D: -; size: -; J: TRBJ2-3; V: TRBV11-2; DNA: TGTGCCAGCGCATTAAGTGGTCGGAGGACAGATACGCAGTATTTT; CDR3: CASALSGRRTDTQYF
length: 14; D: -; size: many; J: TRBJ2-7; V: TRBV5-1; DNA: TGCGCCAGCAGCCCTTTGGACACTACCTACGAGCAGTACTTC; CDR3: CASSPLDTTYEQYF
length: 15; D: -; size: many; J: TRBJ2-5; V: TRBV5-1; DNA: TGCGCCAGCAGCTTGCCTCTAGCTGTCGGAGAGACCCAGTACTTC; CDR3: CASSLPLAVGETQYF
length: 16; D: -; size: -; J: TRBJ1-6; V: TRBV12-3/TRBV12-4; DNA: TGTGCCAGCACTAAAAGCGGGGCAATCTATAATTCACCCCTCCACTTT; CDR3: CASTKSGAIYNSPLHF
length: 13; D: TRBD1; size: -; J: TRBJ2-5; V: TRBV2; DNA: TGTGCCAGCAGTCTAGACAGGGAAGAGACCCAGTACTTC; CDR3: CASSLDREETQYF
length: 11; D: -; size: -; J: TRBJ1-4; V: TRBV12-3/TRBV12-4; DNA: TGTGCCAGCAGACGGAATGAAAAACTGTTTTTT; CDR3: CASRRNEKLFF
length: 13; D: TRBD2; size: -; J: TRBJ2-7; V: TRBV20-1; DNA: TGCAGTGCTTCTCTAGCGGGAGGTTCAAAGCAGTACTTC; CDR3: CSASLAGGSKQYF
length: 14; D: -; size: once; J: TRBJ1-2; V: TRBV20-1; DNA: TGCAGTGCTAGTCCTCCGTCTGTGGATTATGGCTACACCTTC; CDR3: CSASPPSVDYGYTF
length: 15; D: -; size: -; J: TRBJ2-7; V: TRBV6-5; DNA: TGTGCCAGCAGTTACCAGAAGGGCTCCCGACCCGAGCAGTACTTC; CDR3: CASSYQKGSRPEQYF
length: 13; D: -; size: few; J: TRBJ1-5; V: TRBV6-1; DNA: TGTGCCACGGGGGGACGTATCAATCAGCCCCAGCATTTT; CDR3: CATGGRINQPQHF
length: 12; D: -; size: many; J: TRBJ1-2; V: TRBV7-2; DNA: TGTGCCAGCAGCCCCCGGAACTATGGCTACACCTTC; CDR3: CASSPRNYGYTF
length: 16; D: -; size: few; J: TRBJ1-5; V: TRBV4-1; DNA: TGCGCCAGCAGCCGTCCCGGGGGGCCGAGGGATCAGCCCCAGCATTTT; CDR3: CASSRPGGPRDQPQHF
length: 14; D: -; size: -; J: TRBJ2-2; V: TRBV5-1; DNA: TGCGCCAGCAGTTTGGAATTAAGCACCGGGGAGCTGTTTTTT; CDR3: CASSLELSTGELFF
length: 14; D: TRBD1; size: -; J: TRBJ1-1; V: TRBV6-2/TRBV6-3; DNA: TGTGCCAGCAGAGCAGACAGGGGGGACACTGAAGCTTTCTTT; CDR3: CASRADRGDTEAFF
length: 15; D: TRBD1; size: few; J: TRBJ1-6; V: TRBV3-1; DNA: TGTGCCAGCAGCCTCACGGACAGGGCAAATTCACCCCTCCACTTT; CDR3: CASSLTDRANSPLHF
length: 13; D: -; size: few; J: TRBJ2-7; V: TRBV2; DNA: TGTGCCAGCAGTGCACAGGGAGGATGGGAGCAGTACTTC; CDR3: CASSAQGGWEQYF
length: 14; D: TRBD1; size: -; J: TRBJ1-1; V: TRBV3-1; DNA: TGTGCCAGCAGCCATGGAACAGGGGAAACTGAAGCTTTCTTT; CDR3: CASSHGTGETEAFF